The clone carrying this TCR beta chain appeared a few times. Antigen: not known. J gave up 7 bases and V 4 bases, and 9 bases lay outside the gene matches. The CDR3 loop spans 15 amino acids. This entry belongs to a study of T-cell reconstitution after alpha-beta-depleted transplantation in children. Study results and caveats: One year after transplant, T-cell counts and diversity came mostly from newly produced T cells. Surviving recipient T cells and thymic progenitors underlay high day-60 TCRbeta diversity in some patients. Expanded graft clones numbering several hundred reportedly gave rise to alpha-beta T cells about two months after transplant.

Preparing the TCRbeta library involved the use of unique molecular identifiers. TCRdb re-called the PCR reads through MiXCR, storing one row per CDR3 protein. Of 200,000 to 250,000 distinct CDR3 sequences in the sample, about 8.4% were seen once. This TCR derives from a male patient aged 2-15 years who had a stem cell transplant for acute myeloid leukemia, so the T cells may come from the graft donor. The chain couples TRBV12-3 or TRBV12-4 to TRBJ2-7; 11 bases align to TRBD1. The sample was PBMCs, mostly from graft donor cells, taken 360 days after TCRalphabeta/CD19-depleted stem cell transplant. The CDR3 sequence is CASSSSGQGAGEQYF. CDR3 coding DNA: TGTGCCAGCAGTTCCTCCGGACAGGGGGCAGGGGAGCAGTACTTC.